The next 30 T cell receptor beta chains were all read from a single sample in a study of Tregs in tolerant kidney transplant recipients. Profiling relied on immunoSEQ multiplex PCR, and the TCRdb table lists in-frame clones only, not all of them. Of 80,000 or so clones listed, roughly 90% are singletons. Recipients received nonmyeloablative bone marrow transplants from related graft donors, with transient mixed chimerism. The starting material was CD4+ T cells from blood (PBMCs), obtained 24 months after the transplant. The receptors originated from a human patient who received a combined kidney and bone marrow transplant. Some T cells may be the graft donor's.

The chain recombines TRBV28 with TRBJ1-4, with D perhaps TRBD1 (6 bases). This CDR3 has 15 amino acids. The germline V gene encodes CDR1 MDHEN and CDR2 SYDVKM. Between the trimmed V and J ends, which lost 7 bases and 3 bases, there was a span of 15 bases. The CDR3 DNA reads as TGTGCCAGCACCTTCGGGGGGGCGGCTAATGAAAAACTGTTTTTT. It specifies CASTFGGAANEKLFF.

The genes are TRBV19 and TRBJ2-7, with unresolved D. CDR1 is LNHDA, CDR2 SQIVND, per germline (reference sequence). The length of the CDR3 is 13 residues. With 1 base removed from V and 3 bases from J, the gap between germline ends came to 7 bases. The CDR3 region is CASSIAPLYEQYF. The CDR3 coding sequence is TGTGCCAGTAGTATAGCCCCCCTCTACGAGCAGTACTTC.

This chain connects TRBV2 to TRBJ2-5; 9 nucleotides line up with TRBD1. The J call could be wrong; TRBJ2-7 is a better fit for the DNA end. CDR1 SNHLY and CDR2 FYNNEI come from the germline V gene. The CDR3 contains 15 residues. CDR3 bases: TGTGCCAGCAGTGAAGCGGACAGGGGTCGGTACGAGCAGTACTTC. Its translation: CASSEADRGRYEQYF.

As DNA, the CDR3 is TGTGCCATCAGTGATAGGGACAGGGGAAATCAGCCCCAGCATTTT. It specifies CAISDRDRGNQPQHF. The rearrangement uses TRBV10-3 and TRBJ1-5; 10 bases are shared with TRBD1. Germline V CDR1 and CDR2: ENHRY, SYGVKD. Trimming removed 3 bases from V and 4 bases from J; junction bases left unmatched: 3. The CDR3 is 15 residues long.

V is TRBV7-9 and J is TRBJ2-1; TRBD2 matches at 15 bases. With V trimmed by 5 bases and J by 0 bases, 5 bases remained unmatched. Per germline, CDR1 SEHNR and CDR2 FQNEAQ (reference sequence). This CDR3 has 18 residues. The CDR3 loop is CASSAGTSGGSSYNEQFF. DNA of the CDR3: TGTGCCAGCAGCGCTGGGACTAGCGGGGGGAGCTCCTACAATGAGCAGTTCTTC.

The rearrangement uses TRBV7-2 and TRBJ2-3; 9 positions agree with TRBD2. CDR1 and CDR2 from the germline V gene are SGHTA and FQGNSA. The CDR3 runs to 16 residues. V was clipped by 3 bases and J by 1 base; unmatched bases: 5. This CDR3 is CASSFHWTSGTDTQYF. The CDR3 nucleotides are TGTGCCAGCAGCTTCCACTGGACTAGCGGCACAGATACGCAGTATTTT.

V is TRBV10-1 and J is TRBJ2-7, with TRBD1 matching over 8 bases. The CDR3 has 16 amino acids. After removal of 2 bases from V and 0 bases from J, the junction contained 6 bases not matched to a gene. Germline V gene data show CDR1 as WNHNN and CDR2 as SYGVQD (reference sequence). The DNA of the CDR3 is TGCGCCAGCAGTGAGAGACAGGGGCGGAGCTCCTACGAGCAGTACTTC. Translated: CASSERQGRSSYEQYF.

The chain has TRBV28 and TRBJ1-6; 10 bases fit TRBD1. Trimming at V came to 4 bases and at J to 4 bases, leaving 4 bases not matched to a gene. CDR1 and CDR2 from the germline V gene are MDHEN and SYDVKM. The length of the CDR3 is 16 residues. The CDR3 DNA sequence: TGTGCCAGCAGTTCGCCGGGACAGGGGTATAATTCACCCCTCCACTTT. Its protein product is CASSSPGQGYNSPLHF.

The V gene is TRBV7-2, the J gene TRBJ2-5, with 11 bases aligning to TRBD2. Germline V gene data show CDR1 as SGHTA and CDR2 as FQGNSA. The CDR3 is made up of 15 amino acids. V lost 2 bases, J lost 2 bases, and 1 base stayed unmatched. This CDR3 reads CASSLLAGGQETQYF. The CDR3 nucleotides read TGTGCCAGCAGCTTACTAGCGGGGGGACAAGAGACCCAGTACTTC.

The rearrangement uses TRBV6-5 and TRBJ2-5; possibly TRBD1 for D (5 bases). The DNA end lines up better with TRBJ2-7; the J call may be wrong. CDR1 is MNHEY and CDR2 is SVGAGI in the germline V gene. CDR3 length: 14 amino acids. The CDR3 is CASSYTGASYEQYF. The DNA for the CDR3 is TGTGCCAGCAGTTATACAGGAGCGTCCTACGAGCAGTACTTC.

The CDR3 bases are TGTGCCAGCAGCGCCAAGGGGGGGAACTATGGCTACACCTTC. Amino acids: CASSAKGGNYGYTF. The V and J genes are TRBV21-1 and TRBJ1-2. TRBV21-1 counts as a pseudogene. The CDR3 is made up of 14 amino acids.

The gene calls are TRBV6-6 and TRBJ2-2, with a possible D match to TRBD2 (7 bases). CDR3 length equals 16 residues. Germline V gene data show CDR1 as MNHNY and CDR2 as SVGAGI (reference sequence). The V gene lost 0 bases and the J gene lost 4 bases, with 12 bases spanning the gap. The CDR3 sequence is CASSYSKGGGTGELFF. The CDR3 coding sequence is TGTGCCAGCAGTTACTCGAAAGGGGGGGGCACCGGGGAGCTGTTTTTT.

The V call is TRBV5-1, the J call TRBJ1-1; maybe TRBD1 (6 bases). Germline CDR1 reads SGHRS; CDR2 reads YFSETQ. The CDR3 totals 15 residues. V was shortened by 4 bases and J by 4 bases, with 17 bases between the two germline ends. CDR3 in DNA: TGCGCCAGCAGCCCCGAGGGGGTTTTCGGCACTGAAGCTTTCTTT. Protein: CASSPEGVFGTEAFF.

The rearrangement joins TRBV7-2 to TRBJ2-7, with D possibly being TRBD2 (5 bases). V dropped 2 bases and J dropped 5 bases, with 10 bases sitting between them. In germline, CDR1 is SGHTA, CDR2 FQGNSA. CDR3 size: 13 residues. CDR3 residues: CASSLRFGDEQYF. Written as DNA, the CDR3 is TGTGCCAGCAGCTTACGGTTCGGGGACGAGCAGTACTTC.

This clone was observed once. The chain uses TRBV7-2 and TRBJ2-7, with 12 nucleotides matching TRBD1. CDR1 and CDR2 from the germline V gene are SGHTA and FQGNSA. With 1 base clipped from V and 5 bases from J, the junction kept 6 bases outside the gene matches. This CDR3 is 16 amino acids long. DNA of the CDR3: TGTGCCAGCAGCTTAGGGAGGGGACAGGGGGCCAACGAGCAGTACTTC. It codes for CASSLGRGQGANEQYF.

As DNA, the CDR3 is TGTGCCAGCAGACGACAGGGGGCGGACAATGAGCAGTTCTTC. Translated, it gives CASRRQGADNEQFF. The V call is TRBV2, the J call TRBJ2-1; 10 bases are a match to TRBD1. Germline-derived CDR1 and CDR2 are SNHLY and FYNNEI. The CDR3 loop spans 14 amino acids. V trimming: 6 bases; J trimming: 5 bases; junction bases outside the gene matches: 4.

In nucleotides, the CDR3 is TGTGCCAGCAGCTTAACTTGGGCAGAAGAGACCCAGTACTTC. Encoded protein: CASSLTWAEETQYF. The chain employs TRBV7-2 and TRBJ2-5; D not resolved. CDR1 and CDR2 (germline): SGHTA, FQGNSA. Trimming pared 2 bases from V and 3 bases from J, leaving 10 bases between. This CDR3 has 14 amino acids.

The genes are TRBV2 and TRBJ2-1; weak D call: TRBD1 (6 bases). The length of the CDR3 is 15 residues. Germline-derived CDR1 and CDR2 are SNHLY and FYNNEI. V shed 2 bases and J shed 0 bases, with 8 bases lying between them. The CDR3 sequence: CASSEMGASYNEQFF. Here the CDR3 DNA reads TGTGCCAGCAGTGAAATGGGGGCCTCCTACAATGAGCAGTTCTTC.

The chain combines TRBV5-1 with TRBJ1-1; D might be TRBD1 (6 bases). This CDR3 comprises 15 residues. V was pared by 0 bases and J by 1 base, with 10 bases between. Germline V gene lookup returns CDR1 SGHRS and CDR2 YFSETQ. In DNA, the CDR3 is TGCGCCAGCAGCTTGGTAGGGGGAAAGAACACTGAAGCTTTCTTT. Protein: CASSLVGGKNTEAFF. Full variable domain (outside the CDR3, taken from reference TRBV5-1 and TRBJ1-1): KAGVTQTPRYLIKTRGQQVTLSCSPISGHRSVSWYQQTPGQGLQFLFEYFSETQRNKGNFPGRFSGRQFSNSRSEMNVSTLELGDSALYLCASSLVGGKNTEAFFGQGTRLTVV.

The rearrangement links TRBV5-1 to TRBJ1-1, with TRBD1 as a possible D gene (6 bases). The ends were cut back, 2 bases at V and 2 bases at J, with 10 bases in the middle. Germline V CDR1 and CDR2: SGHRS, YFSETQ. The length of the CDR3 is 14 residues. The CDR3 DNA reads as TGCGCCAGCAGCTTTGACAGGTTCAACACTGAAGCTTTCTTT. It specifies CASSFDRFNTEAFF.

CDR3 sequence reads: CASSIGGTGSFKDVETQYF. DNA of the CDR3: TGTGCCAGTAGTATAGGTGGGACAGGGTCCTTCAAAGATGTGGAGACCCAGTACTTC. This chain connects TRBV19 to TRBJ2-5; 9 nucleotides match TRBD1. Germline assignment: CDR1 LNHDA and CDR2 SQIVND (reference sequence). The CDR3 is 19 amino acids. The trim removed 1 base at V and 5 bases at J, leaving 17 bases unmatched.

This chain joins TRBV9 and TRBJ1-4, with D possibly TRBD1 on 6 matching bases. Germline V gives CDR1 SGDLS, CDR2 YYNGEE. The CDR3 totals 19 residues. The V gene lost 0 bases and the J gene lost 2 bases, with 20 bases spanning the gap. The CDR3 loop reads CASSVGAGAGAGTNEKLFF. The CDR3 nucleotides read TGTGCCAGCAGCGTAGGGGCGGGGGCAGGAGCTGGGACTAATGAAAAACTGTTTTTT. The full variable domain, its missing parts supplied by reference TRBV9 and TRBJ1-4, is DSGVTQTPKHLITATGQRVTLRCSPRSGDLSVYWYQQSLDQGLQFLIQYYNGEERAKGNILERFSAQQFPDLHSELNLSSLELGDSALYFCASSVGAGAGAGTNEKLFFGSGTQLSVL.

Concerning this clone itself: Its ends do not fully match the called genes, so a read error is possible. V is TRBV7-3 and J is TRBJ2-6; 12 positions match TRBD2. The CDR3 has 18 residues. Germline values: CDR1 SGHTA, CDR2 FQGTGA. The CDR3 spells CAGSLLAGGYSGANVLTF. The CDR3 coding sequence is TGTGCCGGCAGCCTTCTAGCGGGAGGGTACTCTGGGGCCAACGTCCTGACTTTC.

This clone was seen a single time. The chain joins TRBV6-1 to TRBJ2-1, with 7 bases fitting TRBD2. The CDR3 contains 12 residues. Germline V gene lookup returns CDR1 MNHNS and CDR2 SASEGT. Trimming took 3 bases from V and 10 from J; bases not matched to a gene: 3. This chain's CDR3 is CASSDPTSEQFF. The CDR3 DNA sequence: TGTGCCAGCAGTGACCCGACTAGCGAGCAGTTCTTC.

This rearrangement joins TRBV19 to TRBJ2-7; 9 bases map to TRBD1. The germline CDR1 and CDR2 sequences are LNHDA and SQIVND (reference sequence). Trimming removed 6 bases from V and 3 bases from J; junction bases left unmatched: 9. The CDR3 extends over 15 amino acids. The CDR3 spells CASSYRDRVDYEQYF. The CDR3 coding sequence is TGTGCCAGTAGCTACCGGGACAGGGTAGACTACGAGCAGTACTTC.

A word on this clone: A junction boundary mismatches the germline segment, possibly from a read error. The rearrangement joins TRBV2 to TRBJ2-1, with a weak D call TRBD1 (5 bases). Germline values: CDR1 SNHLY, CDR2 FYNNEI. The CDR3 loop spans 10 amino acids. The CDR3 here is CASGGHGAIF. The CDR3 nucleotides read TGTGCCAGCGGCGGACACGGTGCGATCTTC.

This chain links TRBV30 with TRBJ2-7, with 7 bases matching TRBD2. The CDR3 is made up of 11 amino acids. V trimming: 3 bases; J trimming: 11 bases; junction bases outside the gene matches: 7. Germline V lookup: CDR1 GTSNPN, CDR2 SVGIG (reference sequence). CDR3 region: CAWSKRGVEYF. CDR3 in DNA: TGTGCCTGGAGCAAACGGGGGGTGGAGTACTTC.

This chain joins TRBV6-1 and TRBJ2-6; D gene uncertain. V gave up 5 bases and J gave up 0 bases, with 8 bases separating them. Looked up from germline, CDR1 is MNHNS and CDR2 is SASEGT. CDR3 length: 15 amino acids. The CDR3 here is CASSPQYSGANVLTF. CDR3 DNA: TGTGCCAGCAGTCCCCAGTACTCTGGGGCCAACGTCCTGACTTTC.

V usage is TRBV14 and J usage is TRBJ1-2, with unresolved D. Germline CDR1 SGHDN, CDR2 FVKESK. Trimming removed 1 base from V and 13 bases from J, with 16 bases in between. This CDR3 is built from 13 residues. The CDR3 loop is CASSQGLGRPSTF. DNA for the CDR3: TGTGCCAGCAGCCAAGGGTTGGGCAGACCCTCCACCTTC.

The V call is TRBV6-1, the J call TRBJ2-7, with D perhaps TRBD2 (5 bases). Trimming left V 3 bases short and J 5 bases short, with 11 bases between. CDR1 and CDR2 from the germline V gene are MNHNS and SASEGT. This CDR3 spans 13 amino acids. The chain's CDR3 is CASSDSPGDEQYF. The CDR3 coding sequence is TGTGCCAGCAGTGACTCCCCCGGGGACGAGCAGTACTTC.